This T cell receptor (beta chain) was retrieved from a study of T cells in localized non-small cell lung cancer. Findings and limits, study-wide: The greatest T cell clonality was found in uninvolved adjacent lung (higher than in tumor). A median of roughly 50 of the top 100 tumor clones appeared in adjacent lung, which was paired and uninvolved. Sequencing involved a lone tumor region, leaving heterogeneity possible.

With 5 bases removed from V and 4 bases from J, the gap between germline ends came to 11 bases. The CDR3 runs to 14 residues. Germline assignment: CDR1 KGHSH and CDR2 LQKENI. The table came from immunoSEQ multiplex PCR; TCRdb's copy has only in-frame clones and leaves some out. The top ten clones hold over 12% of a sample with about 26,000 clones, 88% of them seen once. About this clone itself: Its antigen remains unidentified.

The V and J genes are TRBV18 and TRBJ1-4, with a tentative D call TRBD1 (6 bases). The input for sequencing was peripheral blood, taken before any cancer treatment. The sequence was obtained from a female donor over 55 with stage II squamous cell lung carcinoma. CDR3 in amino acids: CASSEQGNNEKLFF. CDR3 nucleotide sequence: TGTGCCAGCTCAGAACAGGGAAATAATGAAAAACTGTTTTTT. The full variable domain, rest sourced from reference TRBV18 and TRBJ1-4, is NAGVMQNPRHLVRRRGQEARLRCSPMKGHSHVYWYRQLPEEGLKFMVYLQKENIIDESGMPKERFSAEFPKEGPSILRIQQVVRGDSAAYFCASSEQGNNEKLFFGSGTQLSVL.